The 13 T cell receptor beta chains presented below share a single source sample, sequenced in a study of blood T cell repertoires in COVID-19. Sequencing used immunoSEQ multiplex PCR; TCRdb keeps in-frame clones, though not all of them. In the table there are 55,000 to 70,000 clones, approximately 80% of which are singletons. Material: peripheral blood. The receptors derive from a woman aged 80 or over with acute or convalescent COVID-19.

The V and J genes are TRBV3-1 (or the pseudogene TRBV3-2) and TRBJ2-5; TRBD2 aligns across 12 bases. CDR3 length: 15 residues. The J segment lost 4 bases and the V segment lost 4 bases, leaving 4 bases of the junction unmatched. Germline loops: CDR1 LGHDT, CDR2 YNNKEL (reference sequence). Here the CDR3 reads CASSRLAGGPETQYF. Written as DNA, the CDR3 is TGTGCCAGCAGCCGCCTAGCGGGGGGGCCAGAGACCCAGTACTTC.

The V gene is TRBV7-8, the J gene TRBJ2-7, with TRBD1 as a possible D gene (5 bases). This CDR3 is built from 15 residues. The V end lost 7 bases, the J end lost 6 bases, and 22 bases lay between the germline ends. Germline loops: CDR1 SGHVS, CDR2 FQNEAQ. The CDR3 loop is CASTETGRVPSEQYF. The CDR3 nucleotides are TGTGCCAGCACTGAAACAGGCAGGGTCCCCTCCGAGCAGTACTTC.

The chain uses TRBV6-6 and TRBJ2-1; D may be TRBD1 (5 bases). Trimming cost V 1 base and J 0 bases, with 10 bases left between them. Germline V gene data show CDR1 as MNHNY and CDR2 as SVGAGI (reference sequence). CDR3 size: 16 residues. CDR3 DNA: TGTGCCAGCAGTTACTACAGGATCCCCTCCTACAATGAGCAGTTCTTC. Translation gives CASSYYRIPSYNEQFF.

This chain uses TRBV7-3 with TRBJ2-1; D might be TRBD2 (6 bases). This CDR3 has 17 residues. The germline V gene encodes CDR1 SGHTA and CDR2 FQGTGA. V lost 1 base and J 0 bases, leaving 13 bases between the germline ends. The CDR3 is CASSLNGRLRSYNEQFF. CDR3 coding DNA: TGTGCCAGCAGCTTAAACGGGAGACTGCGCTCCTACAATGAGCAGTTCTTC. Full variable domain (missing parts from reference TRBV7-3 and TRBJ2-1): GAGVSQTPSNKVTEKGKYVELRCDPISGHTALYWYRQSLGQGPEFLIYFQGTGAADDSGLPNDRFFAVRPEGSVSTLKIQRTERGDSAVYLCASSLNGRLRSYNEQFFGPGTRLTVL.

The chain recombines TRBV4-1 with TRBJ2-7; TRBD2 aligns across 11 bases. The CDR3 is made up of 16 amino acids. Germline assignment: CDR1 MGHRA and CDR2 YSYEKL. V was clipped by 1 base and J by 2 bases; unmatched bases: 4. The CDR3 here is CASSQGTSGLTYEQYF. The DNA of the CDR3 is TGCGCCAGCAGCCAAGGGACTAGCGGGTTAACCTACGAGCAGTACTTC.

The chain is built from TRBV28 and TRBJ2-7, with a tentative D call TRBD2 (7 bases). The V gene's germline CDR1 is MDHEN and CDR2 SYDVKM. Trimming took 6 bases from V and 1 from J, leaving 16 bases between them. CDR3 length: 15 residues. CDR3 in DNA: TGTGCCAGCAGATCCGGAGGGGGAGGGTCCTACGAGCAGTACTTC. It specifies CASRSGGGGSYEQYF.

The CDR3 region is CASSNYNSYEQYF. The CDR3 DNA is TGTGCCAGCAGCAATTATAACTCCTACGAGCAGTACTTC. The chain recombines TRBV7-2 with TRBJ2-7, with unresolved D. CDR1 SGHTA and CDR2 FQGNSA come from the germline V gene. The CDR3 length is 13 residues. The V gene lost 5 bases and the J gene lost 0 bases, with 8 bases spanning the gap.

This chain links TRBV7-2 with TRBJ2-7, with 8 bases fitting TRBD1. J was trimmed by 4 bases and V by 1 base; bases with no gene match: 9. The germline gives CDR1 SGHTA, CDR2 FQGNSA. CDR3 size: 16 residues. The CDR3 spells CASSLGGQGFLYEQYF. CDR3 in DNA: TGTGCCAGCAGCTTAGGCGGACAGGGATTTCTATACGAGCAGTACTTC.

The chain links TRBV19 to TRBJ1-5, with a weak D call TRBD1 (6 bases). There are 15 residues in the CDR3. With 2 bases removed from V and 3 bases from J, the gap between germline ends came to 11 bases. Germline V lookup: CDR1 LNHDA, CDR2 SQIVND (reference sequence). CDR3 sequence reads: CASSIMGQTNQPQHF. In DNA form, the CDR3 reads TGTGCCAGTAGTATAATGGGACAAACCAATCAGCCCCAGCATTTT.

For the CDR3, the DNA is TGCGCCAGCAGCCAAGCACTGAAACAGGGCTCCTATGGCTACACCTTC. Its translation is CASSQALKQGSYGYTF. V usage is TRBV4-3 and J usage is TRBJ1-2, with D tentatively TRBD1 (6 bases). V lost 1 base to trimming and J lost 4 bases, with 16 bases between them. Germline CDR1 is LGHNA and CDR2 is YSLEER. This CDR3 region has 16 residues.

The chain uses TRBV7-2 and TRBJ2-1, with D uncertain. The V end lost 7 bases, the J end lost 4 bases, and 8 bases lay between the germline ends. Germline V gene data show CDR1 as SGHTA and CDR2 as FQGNSA. The CDR3 has 12 amino acids. CDR3 sequence reads: CASKTHYNEQFF. As DNA, the CDR3 is TGTGCCAGCAAGACTCATTACAATGAGCAGTTCTTC.

V usage is TRBV7-8 and J usage is TRBJ2-7; perhaps TRBD2 as D (6 bases). There are 14 residues in the CDR3. Looked up from germline, CDR1 is SGHVS and CDR2 is FQNEAQ. Trimming shortened V by 3 bases and J by 4 bases, and 13 bases separated the two germline ends. CDR3 sequence reads: CASSFSGPLYEQYF. In DNA form, the CDR3 reads TGTGCCAGCAGCTTCAGCGGGCCCCTTTACGAGCAGTACTTC.

This clone was recorded only once. This rearrangement joins TRBV7-2 to TRBJ1-5; a weak D match, TRBD1 (5 bases). The CDR3 runs to 14 residues. V lost 5 bases and J 2 bases, leaving 10 bases between the germline ends. Per germline, CDR1 SGHTA and CDR2 FQGNSA. The CDR3 bases are TGTGCCAGCAGCCTACAGGACGGCAATCAGCCCCAGCATTTT. It specifies CASSLQDGNQPQHF.